Following are 17 T cell receptor beta chains from one sample sequenced in a study of blood T cell repertoires in COVID-19. TCRdb's table, derived via immunoSEQ multiplex PCR, lists solely in-frame clones and lacks some. Among over 85,000 clones listed, about 80% were seen once. The sample was peripheral blood. All receptors derive from a man aged 65 to 85 with acute or convalescent COVID-19.

This clone appeared a single time. The rearrangement uses TRBV6-6 and TRBJ1-6, with no clear D. In germline, CDR1 is MNHNY, CDR2 SVGAGI (reference sequence). This CDR3 comprises 13 residues. Trimming took 8 bases from V and 10 from J, leaving 15 bases between them. The CDR3 bases are TGTGCCAGCGAAAGGCAGGAAGGATCACCCCTCCACTTT. It is translated as CASERQEGSPLHF.

The CDR3 sequence is CATSAQTEGPFQETQYF. The CDR3 bases are TGTGCCACCAGTGCCCAGACAGAAGGCCCCTTTCAAGAGACCCAGTACTTC. The chain is built from TRBV24-1 and TRBJ2-5, with D possibly being TRBD1 (5 bases). CDR1 is KGHDR, CDR2 SFDVKD, per germline. V was pared by 5 bases and J by 2 bases, with 20 bases between. The CDR3 length is 17 residues.

This chain uses TRBV3-1 (or the pseudogene TRBV3-2) with TRBJ1-6; 7 nucleotides align to TRBD1. From germline, CDR1 is LGHDT and CDR2 YNNKEL (reference sequence). This CDR3 has 14 residues. J gave up 8 bases and V 3 bases, and 4 bases lay outside the gene matches. The CDR3 sequence: CASSQGTVDSPLHF. The CDR3, as DNA: TGTGCCAGCAGCCAGGGGACAGTGGATTCACCCCTCCACTTT.

The rearrangement uses TRBV25-1 and TRBJ2-7, with 9 bases aligning to TRBD1. Germline CDR1 is MGHDK and CDR2 is SYGVNS. The CDR3 is made up of 15 amino acids. V lost 8 bases to trimming and J lost 1 base; unmatched junction nucleotides: 9. The CDR3 is CASSPRDRVSYEQYF. The CDR3 nucleotides read TGTGCCAGCTCCCCCCGGGACAGGGTGTCCTACGAGCAGTACTTC.

The sample holds many counts of this clone. The genes are TRBV19 and TRBJ2-6, with D maybe TRBD1 (6 bases). V was cut by 5 bases and J by 2 bases, with 10 bases left in between. The CDR3 length is 15 residues. The germline CDR1 and CDR2 sequences are LNHDA and SQIVND (reference sequence). The CDR3 sequence: CASSPQGPGANVLTF. The CDR3 DNA sequence: TGTGCCAGTAGTCCACAGGGCCCTGGGGCCAACGTCCTGACTTTC.

The chain recombines TRBV7-6 with TRBJ2-5; tentatively, D is TRBD1 (5 bases). Germline-derived CDR1 and CDR2 are SGHVS and FNYEAQ. With 2 bases removed from V and 1 base from J, the gap between germline ends came to 5 bases. The CDR3 consists of 13 residues. DNA for the CDR3: TGTGCCAGCAGCTTACAGGGCCAAGAGACCCAGTACTTC. It translates to CASSLQGQETQYF.

This rearrangement joins TRBV7-9 to TRBJ2-5; the D gene is possibly TRBD2 (6 bases). V shed 1 base and J shed 1 base, with 13 bases lying between them. Per germline, CDR1 SEHNR and CDR2 FQNEAQ (reference sequence). The CDR3 has 16 residues. The CDR3 DNA reads as TGTGCCAGCAGCTTAGAGGGCGGGACCGCCCAAGAGACCCAGTACTTC. Translation: CASSLEGGTAQETQYF.

CDR3 sequence: CASSDRQGILLASSYNEQFF. CDR3 in DNA: TGCGCCAGCAGTGACCGACAGGGGATCCTTTTGGCGAGCTCCTACAATGAGCAGTTCTTC. V is TRBV10-1 and J is TRBJ2-1, with TRBD1 identical over 8 bases. Trimming cost V 3 bases and J 0 bases; bases outside gene matches: 16. CDR1 and CDR2 from the germline V gene are WNHNN and SYGVQD (reference sequence). This CDR3 comprises 20 residues.

The rearrangement links TRBV11-3 to TRBJ2-5; D not resolved. The CDR3 is made up of 15 amino acids. Trimming took 1 base from V and 0 from J, leaving 9 bases between them. Germline V gene data show CDR1 as SGHNT and CDR2 as YENEEA. The CDR3 is CASSLGAYHQETQYF. The CDR3 coding sequence is TGTGCCAGCAGCTTAGGGGCCTACCACCAAGAGACCCAGTACTTC.

This chain uses TRBV24-1 with TRBJ1-5, with a possible D match to TRBD1 (5 bases). CDR3 length: 16 residues. The ends were cut back, 5 bases at V and 2 bases at J, with 15 bases in the middle. Germline loops: CDR1 KGHDR, CDR2 SFDVKD. The CDR3 DNA is TGTGCCACCAGTGCCACTGGGGCGGAAGGCAATCAGCCCCAGCATTTT. It translates to CATSATGAEGNQPQHF.

The chain joins TRBV19 to TRBJ2-5; D might be TRBD1 (5 bases). The CDR3 runs 13 residues. With 3 bases removed from V and 4 bases from J, the gap between germline ends came to 9 bases. Germline V gene lookup returns CDR1 LNHDA and CDR2 SQIVND (reference sequence). The chain's CDR3 is CASSMAGLETQYF. DNA of the CDR3: TGTGCCAGTAGTATGGCAGGGTTAGAGACCCAGTACTTC.

The J gene is TRBJ1-2, the V gene TRBV19; D gene unclear. V gave up 3 bases and J gave up 6 bases, with 11 bases separating them. Germline V gene data show CDR1 as LNHDA and CDR2 as SQIVND (reference sequence). The CDR3 covers 13 residues. The CDR3 nucleotides read TGTGCCAGTAGTATTGGGCGTTGGGATGGCTACACCTTC. It is translated as CASSIGRWDGYTF.

This chain uses TRBV5-5 with TRBJ1-5; 11 bases map to TRBD1. The CDR3 runs 16 residues. CDR1 is SGHKS, CDR2 YYEKEE, per germline (reference sequence). V lost 4 bases and J lost 6; bases outside the gene matches: 9. For the CDR3, the DNA is TGTGCCAGCAGCGGATACGGACAGGGGGCAGGTCAGCCCCAGCATTTT. This gives the protein CASSGYGQGAGQPQHF.

The chain couples TRBV30 to TRBJ2-2; 8 bases agree with TRBD2. CDR3 length: 14 amino acids. J was trimmed by 3 bases and V by 4 bases; bases with no gene match: 4. Germline V lookup: CDR1 GTSNPN, CDR2 SVGIG (reference sequence). CDR3 nucleotides: TGTGCCTGGATAGCGGGACTCGACACCGGGGAGCTGTTTTTT. Its translation is CAWIAGLDTGELFF.

The chain employs TRBV11-2 and TRBJ2-3; 8 nucleotides agree with TRBD2. The CDR3 length is 15 residues. The V gene's germline CDR1 is SGHAT and CDR2 FQNNGV. V lost 1 base and J lost 6; bases outside the gene matches: 6. The CDR3 here is CASSLAGGLGDTQYF. For the CDR3, the DNA is TGTGCCAGCAGCTTAGCGGGAGGGCTCGGGGATACGCAGTATTTT.

This clone was seen only once. The V and J genes are TRBV5-1 and TRBJ2-7; 9 positions match TRBD1. The CDR3 has 21 amino acids. Losses at the gene ends were 0 bases for V and 3 bases for J; bases not matched to a gene: 22. CDR1 and CDR2 (germline): SGHRS, YFSETQ. The CDR3 region is CASSLAGQGHPSASVYYEQYF. The DNA of the CDR3 is TGCGCCAGCAGCTTGGCGGGACAGGGCCATCCCTCGGCCTCGGTTTACTACGAGCAGTACTTC.

This sequence joins TRBV19 and TRBJ1-2; D unclear. This CDR3 comprises 15 residues. CDR1 is LNHDA, CDR2 SQIVND, per germline (reference sequence). Trimming left V 8 bases short and J 4 bases short, with 20 bases between. CDR3 sequence: CASRGWQPFLYGYTF. CDR3 nucleotide sequence: TGTGCCAGTCGAGGTTGGCAACCGTTCCTCTATGGCTACACCTTC.